The 18 T cell receptor beta chains presented below share a single source sample, sequenced in a study of Ad26.COV2.S vaccination and SARS-CoV-2 variants. Using immunoSEQ multiplex PCR, the repertoire was profiled, and TCRdb retains in-frame clones only, with some absent. The table lists some 520,000 clones, 70% to 90% of them singletons, with 9.5% to 15% in the top ten. Stated treatment: roughly 18 received Ad26.COV2.S at low or high dose, single or two shots; several received placebo; per-sample allocation not given. Day 63 after the first injection of vaccine or placebo was the sampling time. The sequenced sample was peripheral blood, obtained in a trial of Ad26.COV2.S vaccine versus placebo. These receptors came from a person between 18 and 65 years old who received the Ad26.COV2.S COVID-19 vaccine or a placebo.

Ten or more counts support this clone. This sequence joins TRBV19 and TRBJ1-1; D uncertain. CDR3 length equals 13 residues. The V end lost 6 bases, the J end lost 4 bases, and 12 bases lay between the germline ends. Per germline, CDR1 LNHDA and CDR2 SQIVND (reference sequence). The CDR3 DNA sequence: TGTGCCAGTAGAGATACAGCGGCCACTGAAGCTTTCTTT. Translated, it gives CASRDTAATEAFF.

The V call is TRBV29-1, the J call TRBJ1-2, with D possibly TRBD1 on 5 matching bases. CDR1 and CDR2 (germline): SQVTM, ANQGSEA. V was pared by 6 bases and J by 7 bases, with 18 bases between. This CDR3 is 13 amino acids long. CDR3 region: CSVGPSGPSGYTF. In DNA form, the CDR3 reads TGCAGCGTCGGGCCTTCGGGACCGTCTGGCTACACCTTC. Looking up the rest from reference TRBV29-1 and TRBJ1-2 gives the full variable domain: SAVISQKPSRDICQRGTSLTIQCQVDSQVTMMFWYRQQPGQSLTLIATANQGSEATYESGFVIDKFPISRPNLTFSTLTVSNMSPEDSSIYLCSVGPSGPSGYTFGSGTRLTVV.

The rearrangement joins TRBV9 to TRBJ2-3; D might be TRBD2 (5 bases). The CDR3 runs 15 residues. Trimming stripped 2 bases from V and 2 bases from J, with 12 bases between. Germline assignment: CDR1 SGDLS and CDR2 YYNGEE. The CDR3: CASSVRGSNTDTQYF. CDR3 coding DNA: TGTGCCAGCAGCGTTCGAGGGAGCAACACAGATACGCAGTATTTT.

V and J are TRBV28 and TRBJ1-2; maybe TRBD1 (5 bases). The length of the CDR3 is 20 residues. The germline V gene encodes CDR1 MDHEN and CDR2 SYDVKM. V lost 4 bases, J lost 0 bases, and 27 bases lay in between. DNA for the CDR3: TGTGCCAGCAGTTGGCCCCGCAAGCCGGGACCCACCTATACTAACTATGGCTACACCTTC. Its protein product is CASSWPRKPGPTYTNYGYTF.

This rearrangement joins TRBV7-2 to TRBJ1-2; no clear D. Per the germline V gene, CDR1 is SGHTA and CDR2 is FQGNSA. V lost 3 bases and J lost 4, with 9 bases in between. The CDR3 covers 13 residues. CDR3 sequence reads: CASSFGGSYGYTF. The CDR3 DNA sequence: TGTGCCAGCAGCTTTGGAGGATCCTATGGCTACACCTTC.

The rearrangement links TRBV5-6 to TRBJ1-1, with TRBD1 identical over 7 bases. The CDR3 is 15 residues long. Trimming took 4 bases from V and 5 from J; bases not matched to a gene: 11. The V gene's germline CDR1 is SGHDT and CDR2 YYEEEE. CDR3 in DNA: TGTGCCAGCAGCGATAGGGGGCAGAAAGGAACTGAAGCTTTCTTT. This codes for CASSDRGQKGTEAFF.

The V call is TRBV10-3, the J call TRBJ2-1, with TRBD2 matching 8 bases. Per germline, CDR1 ENHRY and CDR2 SYGVKD. The CDR3 spans 15 residues. V was pared by 7 bases and J by 7 bases, with 12 bases of the junction left unmatched. This CDR3 reads CAINPGGRRGNEQFF. The CDR3, as DNA: TGTGCCATCAACCCGGGCGGGAGGAGAGGGAATGAGCAGTTCTTC.

This clone was found a few times. The V call is TRBV6-2 or TRBV6-3, the J call TRBJ2-7, with D hard to call. Germline-derived CDR1 and CDR2 are MNHEY and SVGEGT. CDR3 length equals 15 residues. Trimming took 5 bases from V and 2 from J, leaving 16 bases between them. CDR3 DNA: TGTGCCAGCAGTCCACCTCACCAGCCAGCCTACGAGCAGTACTTC. Amino acid sequence: CASSPPHQPAYEQYF.

This chain uses TRBV29-1 with TRBJ1-1, with D hard to call. V lost 5 bases, J lost 7 bases, and 17 bases lay in between. In germline, CDR1 is SQVTM, CDR2 ANQGSEA. CDR3 size: 13 residues. The CDR3 DNA follows: TGCAGCGTTCTTGGAGAGGGCCTAGGTGAAGCTTTCTTT. This translates into CSVLGEGLGEAFF.

The chain employs TRBV7-8 and TRBJ1-1; D is possibly TRBD1 (5 bases). V dropped 3 bases and J dropped 4 bases, with 12 bases sitting between them. This CDR3 is 14 amino acids long. Germline-derived CDR1 and CDR2 are SGHVS and FQNEAQ. The CDR3 nucleotides are TGTGCCAGCAGCTTGCGAGTAGGGGTCACTGAAGCTTTCTTT. Its translation is CASSLRVGVTEAFF.

The gene calls are TRBV6-5 and TRBJ2-1; TRBD2 aligns across 10 bases. The CDR3 length is 15 residues. With 5 bases clipped from V and 6 bases from J, the junction kept 7 bases outside the gene matches. Germline V lookup: CDR1 MNHEY, CDR2 SVGAGI. Here the CDR3 DNA reads TGTGCCAGCAGTCCCCCAAGCGGGAGGGCCAATGAGCAGTTCTTC. As protein: CASSPPSGRANEQFF.

The V call is TRBV10-2, the J call TRBJ2-5; D uncertain. The V gene lost 2 bases and the J gene lost 7 bases, with 11 bases spanning the gap. The CDR3 spans 13 residues. The V gene's germline CDR1 is WSHSY and CDR2 SAAADI. CDR3 DNA: TGCGCCAGCAGTGAGAGGGCCGTCGCGACCCAGTACTTC. Protein: CASSERAVATQYF.

The chain combines TRBV28 with TRBJ2-3; tentative D call: TRBD1 (5 bases). This CDR3 spans 17 amino acids. Germline V gives CDR1 MDHEN, CDR2 SYDVKM. V was trimmed by 8 bases and J by 1 base, leaving 22 bases between them. CDR3 DNA: TGTGCCAGCTCCCAGAGTCAGGGCTTGATTGGCACAGATACGCAGTATTTT. Translating gives CASSQSQGLIGTDTQYF.

V is TRBV23-1 and J is TRBJ1-2, with D unclear. TRBV23-1 qualifies as an ORF whose function is uncertain. This CDR3 has 14 amino acids. V lost 8 bases, J lost 6 bases, and 19 bases lay in between. CDR3 DNA: TGCGCCAGCCCTACACTGGTAGTACTTGATGGCTACACCTTC. It translates to CASPTLVVLDGYTF.

This chain uses TRBV6-6 with TRBJ2-3, with 12 bases aligning to TRBD2. This CDR3 has 15 amino acids. Trimming at V came to 2 bases and at J to 5 bases, leaving 2 bases not matched to a gene. CDR1 and CDR2 (germline): MNHNY, SVGAGI (reference sequence). The CDR3 sequence is CASSYTSGRIDTQYF. The CDR3 region has the DNA TGTGCCAGCAGTTACACTAGCGGGAGGATAGATACGCAGTATTTT.

The V gene is TRBV19, the J gene TRBJ1-2, with 7 bases aligning to TRBD1. Per the germline V gene, CDR1 is LNHDA and CDR2 is SQIVND (reference sequence). Losses at the gene ends were 4 bases for V and 2 bases for J; bases not matched to a gene: 7. The CDR3 loop spans 15 amino acids. CDR3 sequence (DNA): TGTGCCAGTAGTAGGGACAGAGGTCGGAACTATGGCTACACCTTC. It encodes CASSRDRGRNYGYTF.

The chain is built from TRBV20-1 and TRBJ2-7; D is ambiguous. Germline V lookup: CDR1 DFQATT, CDR2 SNEGSKA (reference sequence). Trimming took off 3 bases at V and 5 bases at J, with 11 bases between the two ends. CDR3 size: 12 residues. DNA for the CDR3: TGCAGTGCTAGTTCCGCACCTAACGAGCAGTACTTC. Translated: CSASSAPNEQYF.

This chain links TRBV4-1 with TRBJ1-4; D perhaps matches TRBD1 (6 bases). CDR3 size: 17 residues. CDR1 is MGHRA, CDR2 YSYEKL, per germline. The germline V and J ends were trimmed by 0 bases and 2 bases, with 13 bases remaining between them. The CDR3 sequence: CASSQDRGTPTNEKLFF. CDR3 coding DNA: TGCGCCAGCAGCCAAGATAGAGGGACACCGACTAATGAAAAACTGTTTTTT.